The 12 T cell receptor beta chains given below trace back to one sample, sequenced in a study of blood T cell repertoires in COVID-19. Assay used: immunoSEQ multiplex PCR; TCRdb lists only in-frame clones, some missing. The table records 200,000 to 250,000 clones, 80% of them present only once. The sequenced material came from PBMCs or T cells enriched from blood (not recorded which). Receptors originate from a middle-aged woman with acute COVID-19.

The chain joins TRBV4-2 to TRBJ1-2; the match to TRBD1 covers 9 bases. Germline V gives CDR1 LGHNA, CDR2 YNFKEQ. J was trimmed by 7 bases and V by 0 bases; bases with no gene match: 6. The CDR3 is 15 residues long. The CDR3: CASSQELTGGTGYTF. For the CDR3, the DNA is TGTGCCAGCAGCCAAGAGCTGACAGGGGGTACTGGCTACACCTTC.

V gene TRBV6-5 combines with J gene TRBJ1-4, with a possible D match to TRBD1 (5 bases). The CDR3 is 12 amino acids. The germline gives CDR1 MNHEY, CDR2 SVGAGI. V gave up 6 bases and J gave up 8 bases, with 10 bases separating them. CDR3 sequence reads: CASRRGAEKLFF. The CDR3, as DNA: TGTGCCAGCAGACGCGGGGCCGAAAAACTGTTTTTT.

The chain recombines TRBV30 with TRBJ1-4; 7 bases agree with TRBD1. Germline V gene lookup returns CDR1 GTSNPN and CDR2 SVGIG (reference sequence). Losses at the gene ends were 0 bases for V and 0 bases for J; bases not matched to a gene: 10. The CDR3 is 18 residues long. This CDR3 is CAWSVRWDSQSTNEKLFF. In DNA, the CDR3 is TGTGCCTGGAGTGTACGGTGGGACAGCCAGTCAACTAATGAAAAACTGTTTTTT.

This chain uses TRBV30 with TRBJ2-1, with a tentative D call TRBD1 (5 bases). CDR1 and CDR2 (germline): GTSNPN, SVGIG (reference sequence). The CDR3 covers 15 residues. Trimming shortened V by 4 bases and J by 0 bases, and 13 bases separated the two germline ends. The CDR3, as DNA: TGTGCCTGGATAACAGGATCGAGCTCCTACAATGAGCAGTTCTTC. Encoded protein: CAWITGSSSYNEQFF.

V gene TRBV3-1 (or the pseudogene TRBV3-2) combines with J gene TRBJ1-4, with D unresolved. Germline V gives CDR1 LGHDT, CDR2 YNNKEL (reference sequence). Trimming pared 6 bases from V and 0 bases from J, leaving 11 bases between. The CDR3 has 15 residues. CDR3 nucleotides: TGTGCCAGCAGTCGGAGCGTATCAACTAATGAAAAACTGTTTTTT. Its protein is CASSRSVSTNEKLFF.

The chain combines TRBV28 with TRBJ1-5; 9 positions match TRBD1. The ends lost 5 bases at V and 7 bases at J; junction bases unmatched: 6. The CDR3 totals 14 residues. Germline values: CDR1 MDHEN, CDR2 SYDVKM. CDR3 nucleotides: TGTGCCAGCAGTCGACAGGGGGGATGGCAGCCCCAGCATTTT. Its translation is CASSRQGGWQPQHF.

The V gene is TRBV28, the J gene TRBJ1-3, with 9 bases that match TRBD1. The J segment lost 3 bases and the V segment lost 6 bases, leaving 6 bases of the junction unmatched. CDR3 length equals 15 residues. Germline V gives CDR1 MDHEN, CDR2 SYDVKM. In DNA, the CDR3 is TGTGCCAGCAGCCGCCCGGGACAGGGTGGAAACACCATATATTTT. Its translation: CASSRPGQGGNTIYF.

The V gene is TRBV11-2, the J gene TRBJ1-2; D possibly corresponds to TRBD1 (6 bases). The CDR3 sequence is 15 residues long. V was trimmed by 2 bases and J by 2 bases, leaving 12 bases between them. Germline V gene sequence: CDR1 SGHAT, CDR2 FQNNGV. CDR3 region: CASSLNPGVNYGYTF. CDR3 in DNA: TGTGCCAGCAGCTTAAATCCAGGGGTCAACTATGGCTACACCTTC. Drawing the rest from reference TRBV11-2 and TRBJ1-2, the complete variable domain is EAGVAQSPRYKIIEKRQSVAFWCNPISGHATLYWYQQILGQGPKLLIQFQNNGVVDDSQLPKDRFSAERLKGVDSTLKIQPAKLEDSAVYLCASSLNPGVNYGYTFGSGTRLTVV.

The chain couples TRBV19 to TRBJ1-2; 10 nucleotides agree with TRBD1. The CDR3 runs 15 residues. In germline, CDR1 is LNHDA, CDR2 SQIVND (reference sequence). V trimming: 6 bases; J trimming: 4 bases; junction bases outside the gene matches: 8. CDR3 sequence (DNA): TGTGCCAGTAGCCTCGGGACAGGGGAGGCCTATGGCTACACCTTC. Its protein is CASSLGTGEAYGYTF.

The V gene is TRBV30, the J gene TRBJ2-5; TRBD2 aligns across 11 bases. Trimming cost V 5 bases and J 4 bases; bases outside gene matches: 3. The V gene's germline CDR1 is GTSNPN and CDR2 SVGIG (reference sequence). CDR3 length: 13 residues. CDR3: CAWSGTSGETQYF. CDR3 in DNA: TGTGCCTGGTCCGGGACTAGCGGAGAGACCCAGTACTTC. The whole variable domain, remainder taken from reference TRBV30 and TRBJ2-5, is SQTIHQWPATLVQPVGSPLSLECTVEGTSNPNLYWYRQAAGRGLQLLFYSVGIGQISSEVPQNLSASRPQDRQFILSSKKLLLSDSGFYLCAWSGTSGETQYFGPGTRLLVL.

The CDR3 region has the DNA TGTGCCAGCAGCTCGGTGGTCCACGGCTCCTACGAGCAGTACTTC. Translation: CASSSVVHGSYEQYF. This sequence joins TRBV11-1 and TRBJ2-7; D not certain. Trimming left V 4 bases short and J 0 bases short, with 13 bases between. Germline V lookup: CDR1 SGHAT, CDR2 FQDESV (reference sequence). The CDR3 length is 15 residues.

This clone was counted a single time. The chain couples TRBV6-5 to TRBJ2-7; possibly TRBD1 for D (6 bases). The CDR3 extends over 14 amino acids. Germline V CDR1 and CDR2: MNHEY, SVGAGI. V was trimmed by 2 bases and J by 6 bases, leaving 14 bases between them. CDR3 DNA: TGTGCCAGCAGTTACGAGGCCGCCAGGGGCGAGCAGTACTTC. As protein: CASSYEAARGEQYF.